The subject of this entry is one T cell receptor beta chain. Germline values: CDR1 MNHEY, CDR2 SMNVEV (reference sequence). The ends were cut back, 5 bases at V and 4 bases at J, with 12 bases in the middle. This CDR3 region has 15 residues. The sample originates from a study of memory CD4+ T cells and cytomegalovirus serostatus. The sort gate was single viable CD3+CD4+CD8-CD45RO+ cells for memory CD4+ T cells. The protocol was immunoSEQ multiplex PCR, while the TCRdb copy is restricted to in-frame clones and leaves out a portion. The repertoire consists of 50,000 to 70,000 clones, with roughly 80% occurring once and the leading ten covering 0.75% to 0.9%.

The rearrangement links TRBV27 to TRBJ1-6, with D possibly TRBD1 on 6 matching bases. Sequenced sample: memory CD4+ T cells from blood. The clonotype comes from an adult in good health and CMV-seronegative. The CDR3 region is CASSAGTTYNSPLHF. The CDR3 DNA is TGTGCCAGCAGTGCCGGGACAACTTATAATTCACCCCTCCACTTT.